Following are 24 T cell receptor beta chains from one sample sequenced in a study of cytomegalovirus exposure and HLA in healthy donors. With 60 Vbeta and 13 Jbeta primers, the PCR was carried out. Generated by immunoSEQ multiplex PCR, the TCRdb table keeps only in-frame clones and is missing some. The data contain fewer than 250,000 clones, 80% to 85% of them seen just once; the ten biggest clones take up 0.95% to 1.4%. The sample comprised PBMCs. The receptors stem from a woman aged 40 to 50 in good health and CMV-seronegative.

The rearrangement joins TRBV30 to TRBJ2-3; 11 positions agree with TRBD2. Per the germline V gene, CDR1 is GTSNPN and CDR2 is SVGIG (reference sequence). After removal of 2 bases from V and 1 base from J, the junction contained 5 bases not matched to a gene. CDR3 length: 16 amino acids. CDR3 amino acids: CAWSPKLAGGTDTQYF. The CDR3 bases are TGTGCCTGGAGTCCCAAACTAGCGGGAGGCACAGATACGCAGTATTTT.

This rearrangement joins TRBV9 to TRBJ1-5; tentatively, D is TRBD1 (5 bases). Trimming removed 0 bases at V and 3 bases at J, with 10 bases between. The CDR3 loop spans 15 amino acids. The V gene's germline CDR1 is SGDLS and CDR2 YYNGEE. The CDR3 DNA reads TGTGCCAGCAGCGTAGGGGGGGATGTCAATCAGCCCCAGCATTTT. Encoded protein: CASSVGGDVNQPQHF.

The rearrangement links TRBV5-8 to TRBJ2-1; TRBD2 matches 16 bases. Germline V CDR1 and CDR2: SGHTS, YDEGEE. The CDR3 has 19 residues. The junction had 12 bases not matched to a gene; V was cut back by 1 base and J by 8 bases. The CDR3 loop is CASSLRGTSGRAVYDEQFF. CDR3 in DNA: TGTGCCAGCAGCTTGCGCGGGACTAGCGGGAGGGCCGTATATGATGAGCAGTTCTTC. The whole variable domain, remainder taken from reference TRBV5-8 and TRBJ2-1, is EAGVTQSPTHLIKTRGQQATLRCSPISGHTSVYWYQQALGLGLQFLLWYDEGEERNRGNFPPRFSGRQFPNYSSELNVNALELEDSALYLCASSLRGTSGRAVYDEQFFGPGTRLTVL.

This rearrangement joins TRBV7-9 to TRBJ2-1; 11 bases are a match to TRBD2. Germline values: CDR1 SEHNR, CDR2 FQNEAQ (reference sequence). There are 19 residues in the CDR3. The trim removed 5 bases at V and 5 bases at J, leaving 17 bases unmatched. CDR3 bases: TGTGCCAGCAGCCACCCCCTAGGTCTCGCACTAGCGGGGGACAATGAGCAGTTCTTC. Amino acid sequence: CASSHPLGLALAGDNEQFF.

The genes are TRBV11-2 and TRBJ2-7; D is undetermined. The CDR3 consists of 16 residues. Germline CDR1 SGHAT, CDR2 FQNNGV. V lost 1 base and J lost 2, with 15 bases in between. CDR3 residues: CASSLVARLTPYEQYF. Here the CDR3 DNA reads TGTGCCAGCAGCTTAGTGGCCCGTCTCACCCCCTACGAGCAGTACTTC.

The gene calls are TRBV5-4 and TRBJ1-1; 7 nucleotides agree with TRBD1. The V and J ends lost 6 bases and 5 bases, in that order; junction bases with no gene match: 10. CDR3 length equals 14 residues. CDR1 is SGHNT and CDR2 is YYREEE in the germline V gene (reference sequence). The CDR3 DNA reads as TGTGCCAGCACCCCACGACAGGGTCGAACTGAAGCTTTCTTT. It codes for CASTPRQGRTEAFF.

V usage is TRBV7-3 and J usage is TRBJ2-1; 11 bases map to TRBD2. The CDR3 runs 16 residues. From germline, CDR1 is SGHTA and CDR2 FQGTGA. With 1 base clipped from V and 2 bases from J, the junction kept 1 base outside the gene matches. CDR3 amino acids: CASSLNSGRAYNEQFF. The CDR3 nucleotides read TGTGCCAGCAGCTTAAATAGCGGGAGGGCCTACAATGAGCAGTTCTTC.

The count of this clone is one. This chain joins TRBV11-2 and TRBJ1-1, with no clear D. Germline CDR1 reads SGHAT; CDR2 reads FQNNGV. V was shortened by 2 bases and J by 2 bases, with 12 bases between the two germline ends. This CDR3 contains 15 residues. The DNA of the CDR3 is TGTGCCAGCAGCTTAAGTTCAAACATAAACACTGAAGCTTTCTTT. Translation gives CASSLSSNINTEAFF.

This clone was observed once. The chain joins TRBV5-6 to TRBJ2-2; the D gene is possibly TRBD2 (6 bases). This CDR3 is 17 amino acids long. CDR1 and CDR2 (germline): SGHDT, YYEEEE. Deletions cut 0 bases from V and 0 bases from J, with 12 bases between. The CDR3 region has the DNA TGTGCCAGCAGCTTGGCCTTCGCGGGGCCGAACACCGGGGAGCTGTTTTTT. The encoded protein is CASSLAFAGPNTGELFF.

This sequence joins TRBV6-4 and TRBJ2-7; possible D gene TRBD2, 5 bases. Germline V gene data show CDR1 as MRHNA and CDR2 as SNTAGT. V was clipped by 10 bases and J by 2 bases, with 24 bases between them. The CDR3 runs 16 residues. CDR3 nucleotides: TGTGCCACCAAGATGCCTACGGAACGGAGGACCTACGAGCAGTACGTC. It specifies CATKMPTERRTYEQYV.

V and J are TRBV4-2 and TRBJ1-1, with a tentative D call TRBD1 (6 bases). CDR1 and CDR2 (germline): LGHNA, YNFKEQ. The CDR3 totals 15 residues. Between the trimmed V and J ends, which lost 0 bases and 0 bases, there was a span of 8 bases. As DNA, the CDR3 is TGTGCCAGCAGCCAAGATCAGGGGCTGAACACTGAAGCTTTCTTT. Translated: CASSQDQGLNTEAFF.

CDR3 in DNA: TGTGCCAGCAGCCTGACAGGGAATAACTATGGCTACACCTTC. Encoded protein: CASSLTGNNYGYTF. The chain couples TRBV7-9 to TRBJ1-2; 7 positions match TRBD1. V shed 5 bases, J shed 1 base, and the junction held 4 bases outside the gene matches. Germline CDR1 is SEHNR and CDR2 is FQNEAQ (reference sequence). This CDR3 is 14 amino acids long. Variable domain in full (rest from reference TRBV7-9 and TRBJ1-2): DTGVSQNPRHKITKRGQNVTFRCDPISEHNRLYWYRQTLGQGPEFLTYFQNEAQLEKSRLLSDRFSAERPKGSFSTLEIQRTEQGDSAMYLCASSLTGNNYGYTFGSGTRLTVV.

This clone came up once. V and J are TRBV11-3 and TRBJ2-7, with D perhaps TRBD1 (5 bases). CDR3 length: 14 residues. Germline V gene sequence: CDR1 SGHNT, CDR2 YENEEA. Trimming took off 5 bases at V and 6 bases at J, with 17 bases between the two ends. CDR3 amino acids: CASSPSTALGEQYF. CDR3 nucleotides: TGTGCCAGCAGCCCTTCGACAGCCCTTGGCGAGCAGTACTTC.

The CDR3 here is CASSPLHRGLNLTTNEKLFF. DNA of the CDR3: TGTGCCAGCTCCCCATTACACAGGGGATTGAACCTGACAACTAATGAAAAACTGTTTTTT. This chain connects TRBV18 to TRBJ1-4, with 7 bases matching TRBD1. Germline V lookup: CDR1 KGHSH, CDR2 LQKENI. Trimming at V came to 6 bases and at J to 0 bases, leaving 19 bases not matched to a gene. The CDR3 has 20 residues.

V is TRBV10-3 and J is TRBJ1-1, with a tentative D call TRBD1 (6 bases). The germline gives CDR1 ENHRY, CDR2 SYGVKD. Deletions cut 7 bases from V and 9 bases from J, with 21 bases between. The CDR3 is made up of 14 amino acids. Here the CDR3 DNA reads TGTGCCATCAAACAGGGCGCAACCGTACCCCAAGCTTTCTTT. Translated: CAIKQGATVPQAFF.

Of note for this clone: Other DNA sequences in this specimen translate into the identical CDR3. The J gene is TRBJ1-5, the V gene TRBV19, with no clear D. V was shortened by 2 bases and J by 2 bases, with 4 bases between the two germline ends. Germline loops: CDR1 LNHDA, CDR2 SQIVND (reference sequence). The CDR3 sequence is 13 residues long. The CDR3 loop reads CASSIRGNQPQHF. The CDR3 bases are TGTGCCAGTAGTATACGGGGCAATCAGCCCCAGCATTTT.

A word on this clone: Mismatch with germline at one junction end may stem from a read error. CDR3 sequence reads: CSSSLALRGARLSPVKLFF. Here the CDR3 DNA reads TGTTCCAGCAGCTTAGCCCTCAGGGGGGCGAGGCTAAGCCCTGTAAAACTGTTTTTT. V gene TRBV7-9 combines with J gene TRBJ1-4, with 7 bases identical to TRBD1. CDR3 length equals 19 residues. In germline, CDR1 is SEHNR, CDR2 FQNEAQ (reference sequence). Based on the CDR3 plus reference TRBV7-9 and TRBJ1-4, the full variable domain is DTGVSQNPRHKITKRGQNVTFRCDPISEHNRLYWYRQTLGQGPEFLTYFQNEAQLEKSRLLSDRFSAERPKGSFSTLEIQRTEQGDSAMYLCSSSLALRGARLSPVKLFFGSGTQLSVL.

The chain has TRBV4-2 and TRBJ1-3, with no clear D. V lost 0 bases, J lost 0 bases, and 12 bases lay in between. CDR1 LGHNA and CDR2 YNFKEQ come from the germline V gene. The CDR3 length is 17 residues. The CDR3: CASSQDKGGSSGNTIYF. The CDR3 nucleotides read TGTGCCAGCAGCCAAGATAAAGGCGGCAGCTCTGGAAACACCATATATTTT.

Here the CDR3 DNA reads TGTGCCAGCAGGGGACTAGCAGATACGCAGTATTTT. This gives the protein CASRGLADTQYF. The chain is built from TRBV2 and TRBJ2-3; 8 bases line up with TRBD2. Germline CDR1 and CDR2: SNHLY and FYNNEI. The junction had 0 bases not matched to a gene; V was cut back by 6 bases and J by 4 bases. CDR3 length equals 12 residues. Filled out from reference TRBV2 and TRBJ2-3, the complete variable domain reads EPEVTQTPSHQVTQMGQEVILRCVPISNHLYFYWYRQILGQKVEFLVSFYNNEISEKSEIFDDQFSVERPDGSNFTLKIRSTKLEDSAMYFCASRGLADTQYFGPGTRLTVL.

The chain couples TRBV12-5 to TRBJ2-1; maybe TRBD2 (5 bases). Germline assignment: CDR1 LGHNT and CDR2 FRNRAP. The CDR3 is 16 residues long. Trimming left V 2 bases short and J 4 bases short, with 15 bases between. CDR3 sequence: CASGLSDSPGYNEQFF. The CDR3 DNA is TGTGCTAGTGGTTTGTCCGACTCCCCGGGGTACAATGAGCAGTTCTTC.

J is TRBJ2-7 and V is TRBV29-1, with 7 nucleotides matching TRBD1. Germline assignment: CDR1 SQVTM and CDR2 ANQGSEA. V gave up 7 bases and J gave up 3 bases; unmatched junction bases: 3. The CDR3 sequence is 11 residues long. The CDR3 DNA sequence: TGCAGCGCCGGGGACAGCTACGAGCAGTACTTC. The encoded protein is CSAGDSYEQYF.

This sequence joins TRBV5-1 and TRBJ1-1; no clear D. Trimming shortened V by 0 bases and J by 2 bases, and 11 bases separated the two germline ends. CDR3 size: 15 residues. Germline CDR1 and CDR2: SGHRS and YFSETQ. The CDR3 protein is CASSLVGGVNTEAFF. The CDR3 nucleotides are TGCGCCAGCAGCTTGGTCGGCGGGGTAAACACTGAAGCTTTCTTT.

This clone was found a few times. V gene TRBV19 combines with J gene TRBJ2-2; 10 bases line up with TRBD1. The V and J ends lost 8 bases and 4 bases, in that order; junction bases with no gene match: 7. The germline CDR1 and CDR2 sequences are LNHDA and SQIVND (reference sequence). The CDR3 consists of 15 residues. The CDR3 reads CASSGTGEITGELFF. As DNA, the CDR3 is TGTGCCAGTTCCGGGACAGGGGAAATCACCGGGGAGCTGTTTTTT.

This rearrangement joins TRBV5-1 to TRBJ2-7; 9 positions match TRBD1. The germline V gene has CDR1 SGHRS and CDR2 YFSETQ. There are 15 residues in the CDR3. V was pared by 3 bases and J by 6 bases, with 10 bases of the junction left unmatched. As DNA, the CDR3 is TGCGCCAGCAGCTCCCCGGGACAGGGAGCCTTCGAGCAGTACTTC. Its translation: CASSSPGQGAFEQYF.